The clone carrying this TCR beta chain was picked up a small number of times. The data were obtained in a study of blood T cell repertoires in COVID-19. Unmatched junction bases numbered 10, after V lost 8 bases and J lost 2 bases. Germline CDR1 reads MDHEN; CDR2 reads SYDVKM. The CDR3 covers 15 residues. Assay: immunoSEQ multiplex PCR; the TCRdb copy retains only in-frame clones and omits some. The data contain nearly 60,000 clones, over 75% of them singletons. The receptor was isolated from a man aged 40-49 years with active COVID-19. The chain uses TRBV28 and TRBJ2-3, with 7 bases lining up with TRBD2. Sequencing input: peripheral blood. The DNA of the CDR3 is TGTGCCAGCGCCTGGGCTAGCGGCTACACAGATACGCAGTATTTT. Its translation: CASAWASGYTDTQYF.